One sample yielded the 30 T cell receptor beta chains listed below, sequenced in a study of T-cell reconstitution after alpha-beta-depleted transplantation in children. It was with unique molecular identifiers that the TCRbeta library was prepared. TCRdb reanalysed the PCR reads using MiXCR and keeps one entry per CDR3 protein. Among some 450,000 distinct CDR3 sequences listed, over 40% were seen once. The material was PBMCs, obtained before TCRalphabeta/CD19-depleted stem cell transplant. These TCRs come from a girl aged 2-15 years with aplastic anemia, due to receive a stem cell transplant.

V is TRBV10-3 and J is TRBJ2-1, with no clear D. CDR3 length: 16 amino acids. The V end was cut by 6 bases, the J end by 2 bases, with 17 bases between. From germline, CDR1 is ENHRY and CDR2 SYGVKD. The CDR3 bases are TGTGCCATCAGCAGCCCATATCCGGGCGCCTACAATGAGCAGTTCTTC. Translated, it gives CAISSPYPGAYNEQFF.

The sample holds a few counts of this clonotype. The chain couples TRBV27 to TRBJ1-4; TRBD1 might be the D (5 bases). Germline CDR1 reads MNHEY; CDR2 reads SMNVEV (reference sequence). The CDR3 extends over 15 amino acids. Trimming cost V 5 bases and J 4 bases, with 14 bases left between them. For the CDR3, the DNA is TGTGCCAGCAGTCCTCTTAGACAGAATAATGAAAAACTGTTTTTT. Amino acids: CASSPLRQNNEKLFF.

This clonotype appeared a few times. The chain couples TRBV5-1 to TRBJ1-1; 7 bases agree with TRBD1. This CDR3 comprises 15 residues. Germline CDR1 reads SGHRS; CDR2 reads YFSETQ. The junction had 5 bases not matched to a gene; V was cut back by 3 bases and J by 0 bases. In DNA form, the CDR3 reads TGCGCCAGCAGCTGGGGACAGCCTATGAACACTGAAGCTTTCTTT. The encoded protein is CASSWGQPMNTEAFF.

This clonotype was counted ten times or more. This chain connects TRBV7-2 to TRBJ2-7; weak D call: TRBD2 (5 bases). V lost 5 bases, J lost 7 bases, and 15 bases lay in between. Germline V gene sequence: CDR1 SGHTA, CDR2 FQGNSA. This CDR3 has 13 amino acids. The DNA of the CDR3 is TGTGCCAGCAGCATCGTCACTAGTCGGGAGCAGTACTTC. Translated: CASSIVTSREQYF.

CDR3 bases: TGCAGCGTCATAACGGGAGGGCCTACAGATACGCAGTATTTT. It specifies CSVITGGPTDTQYF. This chain uses TRBV29-1 with TRBJ2-3, with 8 bases lining up with TRBD2. Germline CDR1 reads SQVTM; CDR2 reads ANQGSEA. The CDR3 consists of 14 residues. Trimming took 6 bases from V and 3 from J; bases not matched to a gene: 8.

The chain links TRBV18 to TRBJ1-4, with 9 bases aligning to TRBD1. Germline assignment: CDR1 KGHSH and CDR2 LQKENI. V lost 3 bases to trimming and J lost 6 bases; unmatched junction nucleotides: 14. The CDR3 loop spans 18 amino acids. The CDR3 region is CASSPTPGQGHFYEKLFF. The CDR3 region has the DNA TGTGCCAGCTCACCTACTCCGGGACAGGGTCATTTTTATGAAAAACTGTTTTTT.

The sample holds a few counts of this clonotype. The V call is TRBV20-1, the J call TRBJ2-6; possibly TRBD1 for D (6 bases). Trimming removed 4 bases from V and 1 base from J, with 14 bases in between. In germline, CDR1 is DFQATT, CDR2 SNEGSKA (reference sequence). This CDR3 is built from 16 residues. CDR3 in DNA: TGCAGTGCTACAAACCGACAGGCATCTGGGGCCAACGTCCTGACTTTC. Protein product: CSATNRQASGANVLTF.

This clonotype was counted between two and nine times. CDR3 sequence (DNA): TGTGCCAGCAGGGTCGACAGGGACAATGAGCAGTTCTTC. Amino acids: CASRVDRDNEQFF. The genes are TRBV12-3 or TRBV12-4 and TRBJ2-1; 7 bases line up with TRBD1. CDR3 size: 13 residues. J gave up 5 bases and V 6 bases, and 4 bases lay outside the gene matches.

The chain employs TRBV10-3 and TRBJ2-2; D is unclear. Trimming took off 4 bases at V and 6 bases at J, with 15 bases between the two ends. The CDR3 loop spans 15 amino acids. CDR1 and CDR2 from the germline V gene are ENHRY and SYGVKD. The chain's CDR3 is CAISAQAPGAGELFF. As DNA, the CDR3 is TGTGCCATCAGTGCCCAGGCTCCGGGCGCCGGGGAGCTGTTTTTT.

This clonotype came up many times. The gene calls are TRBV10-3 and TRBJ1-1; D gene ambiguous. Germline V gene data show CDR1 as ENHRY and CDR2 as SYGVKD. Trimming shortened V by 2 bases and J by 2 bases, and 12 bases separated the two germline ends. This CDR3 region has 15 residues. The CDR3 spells CAISEKGALNTEAFF. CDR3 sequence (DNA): TGTGCCATCAGTGAGAAGGGTGCGCTCAACACTGAAGCTTTCTTT.

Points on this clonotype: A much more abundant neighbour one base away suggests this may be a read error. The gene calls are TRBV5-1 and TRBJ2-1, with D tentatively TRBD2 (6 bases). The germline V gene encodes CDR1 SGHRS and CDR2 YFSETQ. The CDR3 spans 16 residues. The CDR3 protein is CASSLIVGGRYNEQVF. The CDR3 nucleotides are TGCGCCAGCAGCTTGATCGTGGGAGGTCGATACAATGAGCAGGTCTTC.

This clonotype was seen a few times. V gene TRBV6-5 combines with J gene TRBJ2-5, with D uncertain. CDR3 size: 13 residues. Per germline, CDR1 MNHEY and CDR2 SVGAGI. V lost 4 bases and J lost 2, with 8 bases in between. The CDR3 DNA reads TGTGCCAGCAGTTCCGACTTACAAGAGACCCAGTACTTC. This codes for CASSSDLQETQYF.

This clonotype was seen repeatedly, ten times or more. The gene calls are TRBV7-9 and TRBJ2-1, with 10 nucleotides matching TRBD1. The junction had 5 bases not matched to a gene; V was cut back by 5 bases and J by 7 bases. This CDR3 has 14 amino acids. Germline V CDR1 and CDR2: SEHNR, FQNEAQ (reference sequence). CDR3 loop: CASSQGQGRNEQFF. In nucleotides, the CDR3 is TGTGCCAGCAGCCAGGGACAGGGGAGGAATGAGCAGTTCTTC. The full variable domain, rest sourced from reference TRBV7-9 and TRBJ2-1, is DTGVSQNPRHKITKRGQNVTFRCDPISEHNRLYWYRQTLGQGPEFLTYFQNEAQLEKSRLLSDRFSAERPKGSFSTLEIQRTEQGDSAMYLCASSQGQGRNEQFFGPGTRLTVL.

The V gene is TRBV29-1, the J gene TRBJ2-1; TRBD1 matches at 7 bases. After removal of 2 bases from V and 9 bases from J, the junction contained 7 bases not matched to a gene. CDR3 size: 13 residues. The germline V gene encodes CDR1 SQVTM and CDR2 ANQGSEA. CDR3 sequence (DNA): TGCAGCGTTGAACGGACAGGTGGCAGTGAGCAGTTCTTC. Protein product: CSVERTGGSEQFF.

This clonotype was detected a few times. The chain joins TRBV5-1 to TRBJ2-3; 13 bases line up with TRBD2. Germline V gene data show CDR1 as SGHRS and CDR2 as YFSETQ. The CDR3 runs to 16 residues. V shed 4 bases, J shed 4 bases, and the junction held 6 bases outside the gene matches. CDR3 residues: CASSAGLAGAADTQYF. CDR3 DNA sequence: TGCGCCAGCAGCGCCGGACTAGCGGGAGCTGCAGATACGCAGTATTTT.

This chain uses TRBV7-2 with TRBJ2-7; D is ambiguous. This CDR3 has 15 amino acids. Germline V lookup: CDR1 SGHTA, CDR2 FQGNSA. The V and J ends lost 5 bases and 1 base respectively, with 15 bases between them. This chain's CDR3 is CASSARVSASYEQYF. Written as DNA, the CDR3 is TGTGCCAGCAGCGCTCGGGTTTCCGCTTCCTACGAGCAGTACTTC.

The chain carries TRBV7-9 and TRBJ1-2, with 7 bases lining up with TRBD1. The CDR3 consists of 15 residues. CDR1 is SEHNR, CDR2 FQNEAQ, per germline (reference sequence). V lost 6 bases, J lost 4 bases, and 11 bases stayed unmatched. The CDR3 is CASRDSRGGLYGYTF. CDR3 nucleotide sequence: TGTGCCAGCAGAGACAGCAGAGGGGGCCTCTATGGCTACACCTTC.

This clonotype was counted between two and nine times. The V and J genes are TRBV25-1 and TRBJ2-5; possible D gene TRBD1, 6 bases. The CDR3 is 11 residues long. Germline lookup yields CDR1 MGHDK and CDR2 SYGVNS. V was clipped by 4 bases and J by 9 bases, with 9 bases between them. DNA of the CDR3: TGTGCCAGCAGTGCTGGGGGCCCCCAGTACTTC. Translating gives CASSAGGPQYF.

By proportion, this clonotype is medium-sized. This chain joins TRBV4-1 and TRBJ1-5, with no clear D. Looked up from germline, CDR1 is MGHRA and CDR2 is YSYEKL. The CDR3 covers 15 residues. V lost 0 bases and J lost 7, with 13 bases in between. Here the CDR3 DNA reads TGCGCCAGCAGCCAAGATCCCGGGGTTAACCAGCCCCAGCATTTT. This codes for CASSQDPGVNQPQHF.

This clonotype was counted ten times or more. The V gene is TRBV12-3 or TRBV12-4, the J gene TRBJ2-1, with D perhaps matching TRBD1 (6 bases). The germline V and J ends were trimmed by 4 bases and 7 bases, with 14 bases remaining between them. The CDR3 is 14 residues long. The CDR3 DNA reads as TGTGCCAGCAGTTATTCTGACAGGCGGAATGAGCAGTTCTTC. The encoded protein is CASSYSDRRNEQFF.

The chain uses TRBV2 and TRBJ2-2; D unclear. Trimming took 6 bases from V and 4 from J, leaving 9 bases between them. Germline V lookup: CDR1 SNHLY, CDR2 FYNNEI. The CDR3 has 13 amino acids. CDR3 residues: CASRRALTGELFF. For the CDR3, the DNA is TGTGCCAGCAGAAGAGCCCTCACCGGGGAGCTGTTTTTT.

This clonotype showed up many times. The CDR3 DNA is TGCAGTGCAGGGACTAGAGGGAACTCCTACGAGCAGTACTTC. This encodes CSAGTRGNSYEQYF. This chain uses TRBV20-1 with TRBJ2-7, with 8 bases that match TRBD2. The V gene's germline CDR1 is DFQATT and CDR2 SNEGSKA (reference sequence). This CDR3 has 14 amino acids. V shed 6 bases and J 0 bases; nucleotides not matched to a gene: 7.

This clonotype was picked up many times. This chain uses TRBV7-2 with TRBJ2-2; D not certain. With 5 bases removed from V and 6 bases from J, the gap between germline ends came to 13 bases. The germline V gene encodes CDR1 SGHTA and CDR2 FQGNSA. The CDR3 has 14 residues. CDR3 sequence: CASSPDHGPGELFF. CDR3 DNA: TGTGCCAGCAGCCCCGATCACGGTCCCGGGGAGCTGTTTTTT.

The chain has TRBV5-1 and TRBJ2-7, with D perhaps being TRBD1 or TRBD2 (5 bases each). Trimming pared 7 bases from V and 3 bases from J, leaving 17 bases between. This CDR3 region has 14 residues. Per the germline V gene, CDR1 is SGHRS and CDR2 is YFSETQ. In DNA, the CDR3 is TGCGCCAGCTCCCGCTGGGGGTCTAGCTACGAGCAGTACTTC. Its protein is CASSRWGSSYEQYF.

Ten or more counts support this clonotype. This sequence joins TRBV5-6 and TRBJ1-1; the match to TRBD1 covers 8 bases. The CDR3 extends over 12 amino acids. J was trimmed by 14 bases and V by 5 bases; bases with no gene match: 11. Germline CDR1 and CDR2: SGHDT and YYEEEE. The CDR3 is CASSLFTGGRFF. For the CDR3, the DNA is TGTGCCAGCAGTCTCTTCACAGGGGGGCGATTCTTT.

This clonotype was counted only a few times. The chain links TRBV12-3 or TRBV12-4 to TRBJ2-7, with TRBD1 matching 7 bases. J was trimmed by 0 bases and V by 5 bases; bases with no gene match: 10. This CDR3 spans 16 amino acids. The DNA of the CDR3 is TGTGCCAGCAGTCCTAAAAAGACAGGGAGCTCCTACGAGCAGTACTTC. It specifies CASSPKKTGSSYEQYF.

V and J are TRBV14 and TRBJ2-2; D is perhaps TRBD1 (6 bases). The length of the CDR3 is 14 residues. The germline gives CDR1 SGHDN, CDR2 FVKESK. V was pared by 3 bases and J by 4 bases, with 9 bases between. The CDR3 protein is CASSQQGSTGELFF. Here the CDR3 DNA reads TGTGCCAGCAGCCAGCAGGGGTCCACCGGGGAGCTGTTTTTT.

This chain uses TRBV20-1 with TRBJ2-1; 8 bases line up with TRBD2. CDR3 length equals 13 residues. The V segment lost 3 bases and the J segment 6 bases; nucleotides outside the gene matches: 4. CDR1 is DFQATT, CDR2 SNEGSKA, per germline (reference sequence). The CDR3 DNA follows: TGCAGTGCTAGTTTAGCGGGGCGCAATGAGCAGTTCTTC. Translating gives CSASLAGRNEQFF.

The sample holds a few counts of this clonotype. As DNA, the CDR3 is TGTGCCAGCAGCGCCGGGACAGGGCTAAACACCATATATTTT. Amino acids: CASSAGTGLNTIYF. The V gene is TRBV9, the J gene TRBJ1-3, with 9 bases aligning to TRBD1. Germline trimming cut 3 bases from V and 6 bases from J; bases unmatched to any gene: 4. In germline, CDR1 is SGDLS, CDR2 YYNGEE. The CDR3 is made up of 14 amino acids.

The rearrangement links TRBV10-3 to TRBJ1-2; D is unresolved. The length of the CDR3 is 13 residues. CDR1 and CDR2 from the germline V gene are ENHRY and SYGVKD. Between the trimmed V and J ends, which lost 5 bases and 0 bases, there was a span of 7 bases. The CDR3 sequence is CAISSTTNYGYTF. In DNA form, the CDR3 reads TGTGCCATCAGTTCTACAACTAACTATGGCTACACCTTC.